This T cell receptor beta chain was sequenced for a study of T cells after yellow fever vaccination. Researchers made TCR cDNA using 5'RACE template switching, and this step added a universal primer site and UMIs. TCRdb analysed the 5' RACE reads with MiXCR anew, one entry per CDR3 protein. The sample lists around 260,000 distinct CDR3 sequences, roughly 5% occurring once. This clonotype was counted many times. This CDR3 contains 18 residues. Germline CDR1 and CDR2: LGHNA and YSLEER. Trimming at V came to 0 bases and at J to 3 bases, leaving 10 bases not matched to a gene. This sequence was found in a man younger than 35 who received the YFV17D yellow fever vaccine. Here the sequenced sample was CD4+ T cells sorted from PBMCs, taken on the day of the yellow fever booster vaccination. V is TRBV4-3 and J is TRBJ2-2, with 7 bases fitting TRBD1. The CDR3 sequence: CASSQDFLRGRHTGELFF. CDR3 coding DNA: TGCGCCAGCAGCCAAGATTTTCTTAGGGGGCGTCACACCGGGGAGCTGTTTTTT.